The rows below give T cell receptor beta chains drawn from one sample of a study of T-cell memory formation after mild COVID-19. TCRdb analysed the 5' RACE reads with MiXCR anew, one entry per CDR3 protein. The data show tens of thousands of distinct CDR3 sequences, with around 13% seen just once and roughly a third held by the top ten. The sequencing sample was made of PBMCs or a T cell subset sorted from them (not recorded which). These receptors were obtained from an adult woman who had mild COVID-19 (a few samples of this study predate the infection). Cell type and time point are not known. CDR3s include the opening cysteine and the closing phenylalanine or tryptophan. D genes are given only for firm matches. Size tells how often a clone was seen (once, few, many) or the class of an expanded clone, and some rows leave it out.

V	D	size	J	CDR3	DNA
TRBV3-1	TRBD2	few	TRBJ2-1	CASSPLAGGYNEQFF	TGTGCCAGCAGTCCTCTAGCGGGAGGTTACAATGAGCAGTTCTTC
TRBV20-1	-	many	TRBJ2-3	CSARSGTDTADTQYF	TGCAGTGCTCGATCCGGGACCGACACGGCAGATACGCAGTATTTT
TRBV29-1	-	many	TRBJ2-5	CSVEEYGPAQETQYF	TGCAGCGTTGAAGAATATGGGCCAGCCCAAGAGACCCAGTACTTC
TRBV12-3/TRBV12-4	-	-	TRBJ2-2	CASSHPLGGNTGELFF	TGTGCCAGCAGCCATCCTTTAGGGGGGAACACCGGGGAGCTGTTTTTT
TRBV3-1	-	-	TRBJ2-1	CASSQGGTSSEQFF	TGTGCCAGCAGCCAAGGGGGGACTTCTAGTGAGCAGTTCTTC
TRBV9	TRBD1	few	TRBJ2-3	CASSVTGIADTQYF	TGTGCCAGCAGCGTGACAGGGATCGCAGATACGCAGTATTTT
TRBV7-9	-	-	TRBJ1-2	CASGYSGPAFGYTF	TGTGCCAGCGGGTACTCGGGTCCGGCCTTTGGCTACACCTTC
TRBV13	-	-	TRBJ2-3	CASSPGTLTDTQYF	TGTGCCAGCAGCCCCGGGACTCTCACAGATACGCAGTATTTT
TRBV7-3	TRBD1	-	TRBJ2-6	CASSRTGGVAGANVLTF	TGTGCCAGCAGCAGGACAGGGGGCGTAGCTGGGGCCAACGTCCTGACTTTC
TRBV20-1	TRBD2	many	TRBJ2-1	CSASEGLAREQFF	TGCAGTGCTAGCGAGGGACTAGCTAGGGAGCAGTTCTTC
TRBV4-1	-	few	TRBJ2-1	CASSPRGVADWDNEQFF	TGCGCCAGCAGCCCACGAGGGGTAGCGGACTGGGACAATGAGCAGTTCTTC
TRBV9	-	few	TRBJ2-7	CASSAPDGPYEQYF	TGTGCCAGCAGCGCCCCAGACGGGCCCTACGAGCAGTACTTC
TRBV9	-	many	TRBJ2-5	CASGTGRDQYF	TGTGCCAGTGGAACAGGGAGGGACCAGTACTTC
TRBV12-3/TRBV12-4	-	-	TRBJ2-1	CASRKNLDPRSYNEQFF	TGTGCCAGCAGAAAGAATTTAGATCCTCGGTCCTACAATGAGCAGTTCTTC
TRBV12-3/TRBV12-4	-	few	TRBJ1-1	CASKFGTPTEAFF	TGTGCCAGCAAATTTGGGACACCAACTGAAGCTTTCTTT
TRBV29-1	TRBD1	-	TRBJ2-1	CSVEAWDRAYNEQFF	TGCAGCGTTGAAGCTTGGGACAGGGCCTACAATGAGCAGTTCTTC
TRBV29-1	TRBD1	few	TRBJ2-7	CSVWTGSGSEQYF	TGCAGCGTCTGGACAGGCTCTGGCTCCGAGCAGTACTTC
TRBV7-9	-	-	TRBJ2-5	CASSPYDQETQYF	TGTGCCAGCAGCCCCTATGATCAAGAGACCCAGTACTTC
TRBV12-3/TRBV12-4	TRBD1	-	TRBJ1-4	CASSVRQGVEEKLFF	TGTGCCAGCAGTGTCCGACAGGGGGTTGAAGAAAAACTGTTTTTT
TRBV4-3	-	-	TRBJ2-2	CASSQNWRYTGELFF	TGCGCCAGCAGCCAAAACTGGCGCTACACCGGGGAGCTGTTTTTT
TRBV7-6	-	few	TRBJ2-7	CASSSPPGEYYEQYF	TGTGCCAGCAGCTCCCCTCCGGGGGAGTACTACGAGCAGTACTTC
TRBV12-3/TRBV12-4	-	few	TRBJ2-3	CASSLSSYTDTQYF	TGTGCCAGCAGTTTAAGCTCCTACACAGATACGCAGTATTTT
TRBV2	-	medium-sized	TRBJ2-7	CASSWAYEQYF	TGTGCCAGCAGTTGGGCCTACGAGCAGTACTTC
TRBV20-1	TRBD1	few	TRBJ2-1	CSARDRDRGGSNEQFF	TGCAGTGCTAGAGATCGTGACAGGGGGGGTAGCAATGAGCAGTTCTTC
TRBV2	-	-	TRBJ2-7	CASSEPLASYEQYF	TGTGCCAGCAGTGAACCCCTAGCATCCTACGAGCAGTACTTC
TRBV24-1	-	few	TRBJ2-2	CATSVGLYTGELFF	TGTGCCACCAGTGTCGGGCTGTACACCGGGGAGCTGTTTTTT
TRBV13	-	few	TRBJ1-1	CASSLVTGRMNTEAFF	TGTGCCAGCAGCTTAGTTACAGGGCGTATGAACACTGAAGCTTTCTTT
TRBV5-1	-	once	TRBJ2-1	CASSYVVGNEQFF	TGCGCCAGCAGTTACGTTGTAGGCAATGAGCAGTTCTTC
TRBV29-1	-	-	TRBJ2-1	CSVEAGQKNYNEQFF	TGCAGCGTTGAAGCCGGACAAAAGAATTACAATGAGCAGTTCTTC
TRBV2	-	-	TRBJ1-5	CASRPGPNSNQPQHF	TGTGCCAGCAGACCGGGACCCAATAGCAATCAGCCCCAGCATTTT
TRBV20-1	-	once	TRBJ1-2	CSASSGKANYSYTF	TGCAGTGCTAGTTCGGGGAAGGCTAACTATAGCTACACCTTC
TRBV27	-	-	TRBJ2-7	CASKPLGSAYEQYF	TGTGCCAGCAAGCCTTTGGGCTCAGCCTACGAGCAGTACTTC
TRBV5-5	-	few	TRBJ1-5	CASSLHGDGQPQHF	TGTGCCAGCAGCTTGCACGGCGACGGACAGCCCCAGCATTTT
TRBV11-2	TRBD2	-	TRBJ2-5	CASRPGGYQETQYF	TGTGCCAGCCGTCCGGGGGGGTACCAAGAGACCCAGTACTTC
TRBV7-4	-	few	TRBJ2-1	CACAEERLNNEQFF	TGTGCCTGCGCCGAGGAGCGCTTAAACAATGAGCAGTTCTTC
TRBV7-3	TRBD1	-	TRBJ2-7	CASSLTGQGAYEQYF	TGTGCCAGCAGCTTGACGGGACAGGGAGCCTACGAGCAGTACTTC
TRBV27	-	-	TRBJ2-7	CASSSLLRHYEQYF	TGTGCCAGCAGTTCCCTCCTCCGGCACTACGAGCAGTACTTC
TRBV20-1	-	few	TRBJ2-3	CSARYGRKEKDTQYF	TGCAGTGCTAGGTACGGCCGGAAGGAAAAAGATACGCAGTATTTT
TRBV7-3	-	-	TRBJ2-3	CASSPGPPFTDTQYF	TGTGCCAGCAGCCCCGGACCGCCCTTCACAGATACGCAGTATTTT
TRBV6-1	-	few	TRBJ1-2	CASSAGQNYGYTF	TGTGCCAGCAGTGCGGGGCAGAACTATGGCTACACCTTC
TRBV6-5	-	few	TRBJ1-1	CASSYQGNTEAFF	TGTGCCAGCAGTTACCAGGGGAACACTGAAGCTTTCTTT
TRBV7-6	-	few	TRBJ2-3	CASSLNEFLSTDTQYF	TGTGCCAGCAGCTTAAATGAGTTTTTAAGCACAGATACGCAGTATTTT
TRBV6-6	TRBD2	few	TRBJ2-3	CASSPRASGGYTDTQYF	TGTGCCAGCAGCCCCCGGGCTAGCGGGGGGTACACAGATACGCAGTATTTT
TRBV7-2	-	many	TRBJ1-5	CASSLSPEWQPQHF	TGTGCCAGCAGCCTCAGCCCGGAATGGCAGCCCCAGCATTTT
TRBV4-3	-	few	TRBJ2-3	CASSQDRESTDTQYF	TGCGCCAGCAGCCAAGATAGGGAGTCCACAGATACGCAGTATTTT
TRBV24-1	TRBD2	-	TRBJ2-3	CATSDFLSREGGPDTQYF	TGTGCCACCAGTGATTTTTTGTCGCGGGAGGGGGGTCCAGATACGCAGTATTTT
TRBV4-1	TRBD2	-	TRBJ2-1	CASSQEPSGGAYNEQFF	TGCGCCAGCAGCCAAGAACCGAGCGGGGGGGCATACAATGAGCAGTTCTTC
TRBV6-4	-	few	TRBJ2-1	CASSPRDAGEQFF	TGTGCCAGCAGCCCCCGGGACGCCGGTGAGCAGTTCTTC
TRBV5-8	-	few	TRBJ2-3	CASSPGTYDTDTQYF	TGTGCCAGCAGCCCGGGTACTTATGACACAGATACGCAGTATTTT
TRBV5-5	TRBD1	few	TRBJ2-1	CASSWGQEQFF	TGTGCCAGCAGCTGGGGACAGGAGCAGTTCTTC